This T cell receptor beta chain was observed in a study of T cell responses to AZD1222 COVID-19 vaccine. Study-level results: In a largely white British group with more females than males, clonal diversity was possibly underestimated.

This CDR3 contains 12 residues. V was cut by 3 bases and J by 9 bases, with 9 bases left in between. Germline V CDR1 and CDR2: SGHVS, FNYEAQ. Some clones are missing from TCRdb's copy, which holds only in-frame ones; the method was immunoSEQ multiplex PCR. The data contain fewer than 200,000 clones, approximately 94% of them seen just once; the ten biggest clones take up roughly 1.7%. As for this clone: The target antigen is unknown.

This chain connects TRBV7-6 to TRBJ2-1; tentative D call: TRBD2 (5 bases). The sequence came from an adult who received the AZD1222 COVID-19 vaccine. The material sequenced was peripheral blood, taken 28 days after the second AZD1222 dose. The CDR3 DNA reads TGTGCCAGCAGCTTGGGCCGGGGTGAGCAGTTCTTC. Residues: CASSLGRGEQFF.